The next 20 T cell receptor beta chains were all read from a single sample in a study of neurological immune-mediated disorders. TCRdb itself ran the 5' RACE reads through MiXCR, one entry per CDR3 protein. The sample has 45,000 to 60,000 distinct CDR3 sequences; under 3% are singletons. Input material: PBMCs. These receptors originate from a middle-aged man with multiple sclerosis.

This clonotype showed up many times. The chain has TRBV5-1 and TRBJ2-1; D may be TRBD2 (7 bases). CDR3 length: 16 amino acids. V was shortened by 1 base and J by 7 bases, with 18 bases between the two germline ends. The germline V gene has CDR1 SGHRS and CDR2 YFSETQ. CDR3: CASSLNGGRGGNEQFF. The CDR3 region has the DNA TGCGCCAGCAGCTTGAACGGGGGGCGCGGGGGTAATGAGCAGTTCTTC.

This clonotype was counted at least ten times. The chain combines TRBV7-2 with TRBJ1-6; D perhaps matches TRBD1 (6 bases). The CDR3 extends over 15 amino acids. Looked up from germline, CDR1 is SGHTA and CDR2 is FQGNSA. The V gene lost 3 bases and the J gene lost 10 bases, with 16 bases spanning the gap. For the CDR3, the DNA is TGTGCCAGCAGCTTCGACTTTACAGGGAAATCACCCCTCCACTTT. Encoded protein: CASSFDFTGKSPLHF.

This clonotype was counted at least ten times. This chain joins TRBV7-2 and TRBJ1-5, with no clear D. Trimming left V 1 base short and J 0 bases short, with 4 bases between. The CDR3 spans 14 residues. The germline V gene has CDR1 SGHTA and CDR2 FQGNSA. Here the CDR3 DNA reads TGTGCCAGCAGCTTAGAATATAGCAATCAGCCCCAGCATTTT. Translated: CASSLEYSNQPQHF. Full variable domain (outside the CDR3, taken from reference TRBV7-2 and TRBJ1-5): GAGVSQSPSNKVTEKGKDVELRCDPISGHTALYWYRQSLGQGLEFLIYFQGNSAPDKSGLPSDRFSAERTGGSVSTLTIQRTQQEDSAVYLCASSLEYSNQPQHFGDGTRLSIL.

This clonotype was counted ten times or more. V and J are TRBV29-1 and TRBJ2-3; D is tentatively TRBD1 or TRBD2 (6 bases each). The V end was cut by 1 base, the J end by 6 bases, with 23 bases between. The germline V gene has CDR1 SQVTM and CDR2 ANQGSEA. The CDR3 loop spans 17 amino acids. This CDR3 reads CSVEVSTGLSGRDTQYF. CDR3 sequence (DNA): TGCAGCGTTGAAGTTTCGACAGGTCTTTCGGGGAGGGATACGCAGTATTTT.

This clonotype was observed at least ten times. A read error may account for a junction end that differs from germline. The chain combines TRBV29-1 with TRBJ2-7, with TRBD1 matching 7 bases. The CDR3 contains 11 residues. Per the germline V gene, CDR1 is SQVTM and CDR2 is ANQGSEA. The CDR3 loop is CSVGDSYVQYF. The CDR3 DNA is TGCAGCGTTGGGGACAGCTACGTGCAGTACTTC.

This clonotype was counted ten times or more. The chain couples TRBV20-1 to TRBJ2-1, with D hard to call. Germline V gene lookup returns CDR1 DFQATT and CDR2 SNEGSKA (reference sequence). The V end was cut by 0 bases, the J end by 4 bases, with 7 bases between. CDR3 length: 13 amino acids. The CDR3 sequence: CSARDRLYNEQFF. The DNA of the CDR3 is TGCAGTGCTAGAGATCGGCTTTACAATGAGCAGTTCTTC.

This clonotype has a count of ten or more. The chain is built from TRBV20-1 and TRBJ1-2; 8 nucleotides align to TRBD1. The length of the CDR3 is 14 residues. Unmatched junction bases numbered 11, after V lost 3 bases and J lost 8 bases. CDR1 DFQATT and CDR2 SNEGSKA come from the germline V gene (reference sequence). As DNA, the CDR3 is TGCAGTGCTAGTAGCGACAGGGGTCTGGAGGGCTACACCTTC. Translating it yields CSASSDRGLEGYTF.

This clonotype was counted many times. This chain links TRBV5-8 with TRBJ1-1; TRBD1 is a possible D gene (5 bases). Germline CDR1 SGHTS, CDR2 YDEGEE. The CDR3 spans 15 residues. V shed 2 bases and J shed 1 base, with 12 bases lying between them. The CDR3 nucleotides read TGTGCCAGCAGCTTTTATCAGGGTCAGAACACTGAAGCTTTCTTT. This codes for CASSFYQGQNTEAFF.

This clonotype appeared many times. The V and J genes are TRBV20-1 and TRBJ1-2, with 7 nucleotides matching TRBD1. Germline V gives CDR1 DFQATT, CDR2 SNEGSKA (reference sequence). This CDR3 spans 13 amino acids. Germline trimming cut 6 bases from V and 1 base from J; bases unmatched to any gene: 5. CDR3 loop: CSAAGQLNYGYTF. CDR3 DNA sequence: TGCAGTGCCGCGGGACAGCTTAACTATGGCTACACCTTC.

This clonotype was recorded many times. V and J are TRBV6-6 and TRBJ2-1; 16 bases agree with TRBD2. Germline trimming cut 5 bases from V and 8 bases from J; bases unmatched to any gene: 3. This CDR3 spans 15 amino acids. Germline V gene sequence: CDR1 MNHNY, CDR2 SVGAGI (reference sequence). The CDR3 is CASSKGLAGGDEQFF. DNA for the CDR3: TGTGCCAGCAGTAAGGGACTAGCGGGGGGGGATGAGCAGTTCTTC.

The CDR3 DNA reads TGTGCCAGCAGTTTTAAGCGGGGGGGCCGAATTGCCTCCTACAATGAGCAGTTCTTC. Its translation is CASSFKRGGRIASYNEQFF. V gene TRBV12-3 or TRBV12-4 combines with J gene TRBJ2-1; 10 nucleotides agree with TRBD2. J gave up 0 bases and V 3 bases, and 11 bases lay outside the gene matches. This CDR3 is 19 amino acids long.

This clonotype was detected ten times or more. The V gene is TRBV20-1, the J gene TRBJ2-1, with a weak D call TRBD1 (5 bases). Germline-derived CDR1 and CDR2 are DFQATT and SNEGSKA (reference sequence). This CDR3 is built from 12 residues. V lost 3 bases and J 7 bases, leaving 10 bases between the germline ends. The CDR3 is CSASWQGNEQFF. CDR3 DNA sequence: TGCAGTGCTAGCTGGCAGGGTAATGAGCAGTTCTTC.

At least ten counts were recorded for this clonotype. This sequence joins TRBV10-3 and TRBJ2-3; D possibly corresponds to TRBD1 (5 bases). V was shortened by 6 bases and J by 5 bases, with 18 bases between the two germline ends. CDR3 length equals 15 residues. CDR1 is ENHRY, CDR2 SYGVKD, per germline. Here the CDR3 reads CAIRLSLGVGDTQYF. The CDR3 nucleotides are TGTGCCATCAGGTTGAGTTTAGGGGTTGGAGATACGCAGTATTTT.

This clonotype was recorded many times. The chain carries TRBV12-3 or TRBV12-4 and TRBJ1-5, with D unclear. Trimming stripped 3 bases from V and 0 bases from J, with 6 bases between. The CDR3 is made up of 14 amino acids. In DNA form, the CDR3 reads TGTGCCAGCAGTTTCGGACCTAGCAATCAGCCCCAGCATTTT. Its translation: CASSFGPSNQPQHF.

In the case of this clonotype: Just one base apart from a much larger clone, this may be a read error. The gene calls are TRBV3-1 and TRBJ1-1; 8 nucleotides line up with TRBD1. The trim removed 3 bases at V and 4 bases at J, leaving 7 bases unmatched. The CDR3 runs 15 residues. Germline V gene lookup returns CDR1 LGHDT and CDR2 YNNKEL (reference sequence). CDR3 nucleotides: TGTGCCAGCAGCCACTTAGTAACAGGGGGCACTGAAGCTTTCTTT. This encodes CASSHLVTGGTEAFF. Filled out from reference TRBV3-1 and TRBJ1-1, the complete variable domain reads DTAVSQTPKYLVTQMGNDKSIKCEQNLGHDTMYWYKQDSKKFLKIMFSYNNKELIINETVPNRFSPKSPDKAHLNLHINSLELGDSAVYFCASSHLVTGGTEAFFGQGTRLTVV.

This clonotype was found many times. The CDR3 loop is CASSLSPGRQNTEAFF. The CDR3 coding sequence is TGCGCCAGCAGCTTGAGTCCGGGACGGCAGAACACTGAAGCTTTCTTT. The V gene is TRBV5-1, the J gene TRBJ1-1, with D tentatively TRBD1 (5 bases). Germline CDR1 is SGHRS and CDR2 is YFSETQ. The CDR3 covers 16 residues. V was cut by 1 base and J by 1 base, with 14 bases left in between.

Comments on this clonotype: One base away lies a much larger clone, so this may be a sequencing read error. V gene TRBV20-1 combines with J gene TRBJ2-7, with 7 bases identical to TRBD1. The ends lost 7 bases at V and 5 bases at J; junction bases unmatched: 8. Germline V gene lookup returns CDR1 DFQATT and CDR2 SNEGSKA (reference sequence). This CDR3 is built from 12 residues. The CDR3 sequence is CSDRRQGNEQYF. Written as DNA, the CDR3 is TGCAGTGATCGCCGACAGGGCAACGAGCAGTACTTC.

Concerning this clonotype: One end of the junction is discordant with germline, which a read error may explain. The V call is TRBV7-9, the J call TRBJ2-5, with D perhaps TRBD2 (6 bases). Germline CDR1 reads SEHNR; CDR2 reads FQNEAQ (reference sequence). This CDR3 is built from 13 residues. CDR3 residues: CASSRGSGENQYF. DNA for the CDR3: TGTGCCAGCAGCCGAGGTAGCGGCGAGAACCAGTACTTC.

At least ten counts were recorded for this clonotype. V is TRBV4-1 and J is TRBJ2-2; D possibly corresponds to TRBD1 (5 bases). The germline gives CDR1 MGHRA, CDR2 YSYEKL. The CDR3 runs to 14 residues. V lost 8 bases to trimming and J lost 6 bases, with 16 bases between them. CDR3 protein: CASQGYLESGELFF. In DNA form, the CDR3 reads TGCGCCAGCCAGGGTTATTTGGAGTCCGGGGAGCTGTTTTTT.

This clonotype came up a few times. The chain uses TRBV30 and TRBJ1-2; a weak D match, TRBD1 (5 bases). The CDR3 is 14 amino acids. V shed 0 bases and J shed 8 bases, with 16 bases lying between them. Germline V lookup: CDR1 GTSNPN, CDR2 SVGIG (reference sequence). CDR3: CAWSVGGRWDGYTF. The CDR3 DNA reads TGTGCCTGGAGTGTAGGAGGCAGATGGGACGGCTACACCTTC.